This is a list of T cell receptor beta chains from one sample in a study of memory B cells and T cells in multiple sclerosis. For these TCRs, the target antigens are not known. This table comes from immunoSEQ multiplex PCR, and its TCRdb copy is limited to in-frame clones, with some not included. Among some 48,000 clones listed, 82% were seen once. The sample consisted of PBMCs from blood kept in culture. Source of these receptors: a human donor with multiple sclerosis. The CDR3 runs from the conserved cysteine through the conserved F or W. Each record gives: clone size, J gene, V gene, CDR3 length, D gene, CDR3 protein, CDR3 DNA. D genes are given only for firm matches. Rows may omit the clone size; those that give it use once, few, many or a size class.

NA TRBJ2-7 TRBV5-1 14 TRBD2 CASSPIAGVYEQYF TGCGCCAGCAGCCCGATAGCGGGGGTGTACGAGCAGTACTTC
NA TRBJ2-1 TRBV14 11 NA CAIRTGHEQFF TGTGCCATCCGGACGGGGCATGAGCAGTTCTTC
NA TRBJ1-4 TRBV29-1 15 TRBD1 CSVEGVGTGIGKLFF TGCAGCGTTGAAGGTGTAGGGACAGGGATTGGAAAACTGTTTTTT
NA TRBJ2-2 TRBV7-2 17 NA CASSVRGGGSLSGELFF TGTGCCAGCAGCGTCCGTGGAGGGGGCTCGTTGTCCGGGGAGCTGTTTTTT
NA TRBJ1-1 TRBV7-9 11 NA CASSLEVEAFF TGTGCCAGCAGCTTAGAGGTTGAAGCTTTCTTT
NA TRBJ1-1 TRBV6-1 14 TRBD1 CASSRDSTNTEAFF TGTGCCAGCAGTAGGGACAGCACGAACACTGAAGCTTTCTTT
NA TRBJ2-7 TRBV27 11 NA CASSQGNEQYF TGTGCCAGCAGTCAGGGGAACGAGCAGTACTTC
NA TRBJ2-1 TRBV7-9 15 NA CASSHGQHPNNEQFF TGTGCCAGCAGTCACGGACAGCACCCCAACAATGAGCAGTTCTTC
NA TRBJ2-3 TRBV19 11 NA CASSFTDTQYF TGTGCCAGTAGCTTTACAGATACGCAGTATTTT
NA TRBJ1-2 TRBV6-5 15 NA CASSYRGPHPYGYTF TGTGCCAGCAGTTACAGAGGACCACACCCCTATGGCTACACCTTC
NA TRBJ1-2 TRBV15 18 NA CATSRDPSGSKFNYGYTF TGTGCCACCAGCAGAGATCCGTCGGGCAGCAAGTTTAACTATGGCTACACCTTC
NA TRBJ1-1 TRBV11-2 13 NA CASSLTGNTEAFF TGTGCCAGCAGCTTGACAGGGAACACTGAAGCTTTCTTT
few TRBJ2-2 TRBV5-4 12 NA CASSSQAGELFF TGTGCCAGCAGCTCACAGGCCGGGGAGCTGTTTTTT
once TRBJ2-5 TRBV7-3 15 NA CASSLGVAVKETQYF TGTGCCAGCAGCTTAGGGGTCGCGGTTAAAGAGACCCAGTACTTC
NA TRBJ1-5 TRBV7-2 14 NA CASSLDAGNQPQHF TGTGCCAGCAGCTTAGACGCAGGGAATCAGCCCCAGCATTTT
NA TRBJ2-3 TRBV27 15 TRBD2 CASTQGGGVPDTQYF TGTGCCAGCACTCAAGGTGGGGGGGTCCCAGATACGCAGTATTTT
NA TRBJ1-2 TRBV19 15 TRBD1 CASSIPARGNYGYTF TGTGCCAGTAGTATCCCCGCCAGGGGGAACTATGGCTACACCTTC
NA TRBJ2-1 TRBV7-9 13 NA CASSWTDRGEQFF TGTGCCAGCAGCTGGACAGACCGGGGGGAGCAGTTCTTC
NA TRBJ1-3 TRBV6-6 12 NA CASKRSESTIYF TGTGCCAGCAAACGTTCTGAGAGCACCATATATTTT
NA TRBJ1-1 TRBV25-1 13 NA CATPGEGGTEAFF TGTGCCACCCCGGGAGAGGGGGGTACTGAAGCTTTCTTT
NA TRBJ2-7 TRBV4-2 19 NA CASSQAALSGEAGSYEQYF TGTGCCAGCAGCCAAGCGGCCTTATCAGGGGAGGCTGGGTCCTACGAGCAGTACTTC
NA TRBJ1-4 TRBV5-1 15 NA CASSLPGTGSEKLFF TGCGCCAGCAGCCTCCCCGGGACGGGGAGTGAAAAACTGTTTTTT
NA TRBJ2-7 TRBV6-1 15 NA CASSESPGTVYEQYF TGTGCCAGCAGTGAATCCCCCGGGACTGTCTACGAGCAGTACTTC
NA TRBJ1-1 TRBV5-6 19 NA CASSSTWRPTATTWTEAFF TGTGCCAGCAGCTCCACTTGGAGGCCAACCGCGACCACGTGGACTGAAGCTTTCTTT
NA TRBJ2-5 TRBV4-2 14 TRBD2 CASSQETAGGGKDF TGTGCCAGCAGCCAAGAGACAGCGGGGGGCGGTAAGGACTTC
few TRBJ1-3 TRBV28 18 NA CASSPHLGADSSGNTIYF TGTGCCAGCAGTCCTCATTTGGGGGCGGACAGCTCTGGAAACACCATATATTTT
NA TRBJ2-7 TRBV7-2 15 TRBD2 CASSLSSGGYYEQYF TGTGCCAGCAGCTTAAGCAGCGGGGGGTACTACGAGCAGTACTTC
NA TRBJ1-1 TRBV7-9 14 NA CASSLDRVNTEAFF TGTGCCAGCAGCTTAGACAGGGTGAACACTGAAGCTTTCTTT
NA TRBJ1-1 TRBV11-2 16 TRBD1 CASSPRRQGLNTEAFF TGTGCCAGCAGCCCAAGAAGACAGGGCTTGAACACTGAAGCTTTCTTT
NA TRBJ1-5 TRBV19 14 NA CASSYPSSNQPQHF TGTGCCAGTAGTTACCCCTCTAGCAATCAGCCCCAGCATTTT
NA TRBJ1-1 TRBV18 16 TRBD1 CASSPRQGGGYTEAFF TGTGCCAGCTCACCTCGACAGGGCGGTGGGTACACTGAAGCTTTCTTT
once TRBJ1-2 TRBV7-9 15 TRBD1 CASSSSGTAIYGYTF TGTGCCAGCAGCTCTTCCGGGACAGCGATCTATGGCTACACCTTC
NA TRBJ1-1 TRBV7-5 12 NA CAIGPANTEAFF TGTGCTATCGGGCCAGCGAACACTGAAGCTTTCTTT
NA TRBJ1-5 TRBV5-1 15 NA CASSLAGDRHQPQHF TGCGCCAGCAGCCTGGCCGGAGACAGACATCAGCCCCAGCATTTT
NA TRBJ1-1 TRBV19 17 NA CASSITSGMGSGTEAFF TGTGCCAGTAGTATTACGAGCGGGATGGGATCGGGGACTGAAGCTTTCTTT
NA TRBJ1-6 TRBV9 17 TRBD1 CASSLRTGPWGNSPLHF TGTGCCAGCAGCCTCCGGACAGGGCCCTGGGGTAATTCACCCCTCCACTTT
NA TRBJ2-3 TRBV10-3 17 TRBD2 CAISLTSGGAPTDTQYF TGTGCCATCAGTTTGACTAGCGGGGGGGCCCCCACAGATACGCAGTATTTT
NA TRBJ2-7 TRBV28 15 NA CASSLRGLSSYEQYF TGTGCCAGCAGTTTAAGGGGCCTAAGCTCCTACGAGCAGTACTTC
NA TRBJ1-6 TRBV4-3 16 NA CASSQDGGQDNSPLHF TGCGCCAGCAGCCAAGATGGGGGGCAGGATAATTCACCCCTCCACTTT
few TRBJ2-1 TRBV6-1 15 TRBD2 CASSETGLVNNEQFF TGTGCCAGCAGTGAAACGGGACTAGTTAACAATGAGCAGTTCTTC
NA TRBJ2-2 TRBV6-5 14 NA CASSYPENTGELFF TGTGCCAGCAGTTACCCAGAGAACACCGGGGAGCTGTTTTTT
once TRBJ2-3 TRBV18 17 NA CASSPPKTGSSTDTQYF TGTGCCAGCTCACCACCGAAAACAGGGAGTAGCACAGATACGCAGTATTTT
NA TRBJ2-1 TRBV11-3 13 NA CASSLAGRGPIFF TGTGCCAGCAGCTTAGCGGGGCGGGGGCCTATATTCTTC
medium-sized TRBJ2-7 TRBV23-1 14 NA CASSPRRASYEQYF TGCGCCAGCAGCCCGCGGCGGGCCTCCTACGAGCAGTACTTC
NA TRBJ2-7 TRBV5-6 13 NA CASSEDWNYEQYF TGTGCCAGCAGCGAGGACTGGAACTACGAGCAGTACTTC
NA TRBJ1-2 TRBV6-1 13 NA CASSEEVDYGYTF TGTGCCAGCAGTGAAGAAGTAGACTATGGCTACACCTTC
NA TRBJ2-1 TRBV29-1 13 NA CSVQKGGSDEQFF TGCAGCGTCCAAAAGGGGGGGAGTGATGAGCAGTTCTTC
NA TRBJ2-1 TRBV7-9 16 NA CASRYPTGPVTNEQFF TGTGCCAGCAGGTACCCCACAGGGCCAGTTACCAATGAGCAGTTCTTC
NA TRBJ1-1 TRBV7-9 16 NA CASSLRGRGRWTEAFF TGTGCCAGCAGCTTAAGGGGCAGGGGACGATGGACTGAAGCTTTCTTT
NA TRBJ1-2 TRBV5-6 13 NA CASSPVGTYGYTF TGTGCCAGCAGCCCGGTCGGAACCTATGGCTACACCTTC
NA TRBJ1-2 TRBV7-9 13 NA CASSLLGEGGYTF TGTGCCAGCAGCTTACTAGGGGAGGGTGGCTACACCTTC
few TRBJ2-3 TRBV19 14 NA CASSRTGTPDTQYF TGTGCCAGTAGTCGAACAGGGACCCCAGATACGCAGTATTTT
NA TRBJ2-7 TRBV25-1 14 TRBD1 CASSEGARQGDWYF TGTGCCAGCAGTGAAGGGGCACGACAGGGGGATTGGTACTTC
NA TRBJ1-5 TRBV6-1 14 TRBD1 CASSSRQGDQPQHF TGTGCCAGCAGTTCTAGACAGGGAGATCAGCCCCAGCATTTT
NA TRBJ2-7 TRBV6-1 17 TRBD1 CASSARKTGQGPYEQYF TGTGCCAGCAGTGCCCGGAAAACGGGACAGGGGCCCTACGAGCAGTACTTC
NA TRBJ1-4 TRBV27 17 TRBD1 CASRARRRGGGGEKLFF TGTGCCAGCAGGGCCCGCCGACGAGGGGGCGGAGGAGAAAAACTGTTTTTT
once TRBJ2-5 TRBV27 16 TRBD2 CASSFLGLAGEETQYF TGTGCCAGCAGTTTCCTGGGACTAGCGGGGGAAGAGACCCAGTACTTC
few TRBJ1-6 TRBV12-2 16 NA CASRLGGRGSNSPLHF TGTGCAAGTCGCCTAGGGGGGCGGGGTTCCAATTCACCCCTCCACTTT
NA TRBJ2-3 TRBV5-6 15 TRBD2 CASTRGGRFTDTQYF TGTGCCAGCACGCGGGGGGGCCGATTCACAGATACGCAGTATTTT
NA TRBJ2-7 TRBV19 16 TRBD2 CASSSLPGLVPYEQYF TGTGCCAGTAGTTCGTTACCGGGACTAGTTCCCTACGAGCAGTACTTC